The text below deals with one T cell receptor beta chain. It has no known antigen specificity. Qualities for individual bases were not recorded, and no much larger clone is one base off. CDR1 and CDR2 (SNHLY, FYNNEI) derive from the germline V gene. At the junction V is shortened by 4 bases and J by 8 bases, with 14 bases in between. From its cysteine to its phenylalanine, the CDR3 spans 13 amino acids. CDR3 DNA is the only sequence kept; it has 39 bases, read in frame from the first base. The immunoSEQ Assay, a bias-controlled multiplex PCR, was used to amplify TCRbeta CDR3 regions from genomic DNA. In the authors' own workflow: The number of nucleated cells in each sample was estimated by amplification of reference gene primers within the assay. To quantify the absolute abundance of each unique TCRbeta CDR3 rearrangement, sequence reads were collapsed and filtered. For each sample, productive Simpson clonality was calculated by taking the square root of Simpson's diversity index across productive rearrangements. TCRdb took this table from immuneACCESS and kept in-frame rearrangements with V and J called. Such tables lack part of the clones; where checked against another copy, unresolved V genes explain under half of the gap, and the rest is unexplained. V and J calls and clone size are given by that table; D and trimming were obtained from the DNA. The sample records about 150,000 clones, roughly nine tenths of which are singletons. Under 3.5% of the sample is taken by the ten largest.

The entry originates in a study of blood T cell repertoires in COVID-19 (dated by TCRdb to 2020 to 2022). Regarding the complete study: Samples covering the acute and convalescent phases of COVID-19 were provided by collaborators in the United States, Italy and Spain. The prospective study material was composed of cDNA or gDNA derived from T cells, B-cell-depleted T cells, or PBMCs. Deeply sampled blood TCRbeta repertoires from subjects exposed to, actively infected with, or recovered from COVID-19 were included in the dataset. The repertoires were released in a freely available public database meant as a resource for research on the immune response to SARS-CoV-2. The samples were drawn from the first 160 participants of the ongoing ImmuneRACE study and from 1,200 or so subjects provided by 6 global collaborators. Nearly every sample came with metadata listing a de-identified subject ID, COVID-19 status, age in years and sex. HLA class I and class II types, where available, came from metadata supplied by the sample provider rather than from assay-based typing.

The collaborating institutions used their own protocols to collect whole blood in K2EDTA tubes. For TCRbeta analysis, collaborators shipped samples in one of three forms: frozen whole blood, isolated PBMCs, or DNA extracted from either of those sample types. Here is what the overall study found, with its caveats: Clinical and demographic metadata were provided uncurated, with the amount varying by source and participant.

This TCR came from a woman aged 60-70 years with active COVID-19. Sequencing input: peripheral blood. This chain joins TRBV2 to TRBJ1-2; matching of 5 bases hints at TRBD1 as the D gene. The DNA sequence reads TGTGCCAGCAGTGCCCGGGGGGAGGCGGGCTACACCTTC. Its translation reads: CASSARGEAGYTF. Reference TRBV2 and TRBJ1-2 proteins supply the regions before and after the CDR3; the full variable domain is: EPEVTQTPSHQVTQMGQEVILRCVPISNHLYFYWYRQILGQKVEFLVSFYNNEISEKSEIFDDQFSVERPDGSNFTLKIRSTKLEDSAMYFCASSARGEAGYTFGSGTRLTVV.